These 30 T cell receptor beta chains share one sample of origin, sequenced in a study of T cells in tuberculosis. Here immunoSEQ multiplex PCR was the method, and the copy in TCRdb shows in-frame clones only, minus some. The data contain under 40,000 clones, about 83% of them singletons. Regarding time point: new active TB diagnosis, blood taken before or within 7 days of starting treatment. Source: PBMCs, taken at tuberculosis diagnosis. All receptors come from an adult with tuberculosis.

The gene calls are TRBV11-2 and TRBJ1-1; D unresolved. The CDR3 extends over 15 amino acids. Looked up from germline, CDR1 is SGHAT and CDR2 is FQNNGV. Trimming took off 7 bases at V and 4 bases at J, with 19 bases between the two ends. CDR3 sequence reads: CASTPGSARGTEAFF. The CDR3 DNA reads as TGTGCCAGCACCCCGGGGTCGGCGCGGGGCACTGAAGCTTTCTTT.

The CDR3: CASSYSGKGVKLFF. Here the CDR3 DNA reads TGTGCCAGCAGCTACTCAGGGAAGGGGGTAAAACTGTTTTTT. The chain combines TRBV12-1 with TRBJ1-4; the table gives TRBD1 as D, unverified against the DNA. TRBV12-1 is a listed pseudogene. This CDR3 contains 14 residues.

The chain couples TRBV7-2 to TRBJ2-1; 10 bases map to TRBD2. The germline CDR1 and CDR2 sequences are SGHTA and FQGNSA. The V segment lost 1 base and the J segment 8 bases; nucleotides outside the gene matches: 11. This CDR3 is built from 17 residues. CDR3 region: CASSLVFASGGRDEQFF. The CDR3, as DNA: TGTGCCAGCAGCTTAGTTTTTGCTAGCGGGGGCCGGGATGAGCAGTTCTTC.

The CDR3 is CASSASGESTDTQYF. In DNA form, the CDR3 reads TGTGCCAGCAGTGCTAGCGGGGAGAGCACAGATACGCAGTATTTT. The chain uses TRBV2 and TRBJ2-3; 9 bases align to TRBD2. Germline lookup yields CDR1 SNHLY and CDR2 FYNNEI. CDR3 length equals 15 residues. V shed 4 bases, J shed 0 bases, and the junction held 2 bases outside the gene matches.

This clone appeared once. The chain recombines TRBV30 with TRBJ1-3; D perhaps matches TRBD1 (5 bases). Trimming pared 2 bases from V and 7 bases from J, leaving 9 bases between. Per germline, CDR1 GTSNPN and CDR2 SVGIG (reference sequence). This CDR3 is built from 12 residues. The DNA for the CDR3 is TGTGCCTGGAGTTGGGAGGGGAACACCATATATTTT. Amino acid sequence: CAWSWEGNTIYF.

The CDR3 reads CASSLGDVMNTEAFF. The CDR3 DNA follows: TGCGCCAGCAGCTTGGGCGATGTCATGAACACTGAAGCTTTCTTT. The V gene is TRBV5-1, the J gene TRBJ1-1; D unclear. The length of the CDR3 is 15 residues. The V end was cut by 0 bases, the J end by 0 bases, with 9 bases between. Germline CDR1 is SGHRS and CDR2 is YFSETQ.

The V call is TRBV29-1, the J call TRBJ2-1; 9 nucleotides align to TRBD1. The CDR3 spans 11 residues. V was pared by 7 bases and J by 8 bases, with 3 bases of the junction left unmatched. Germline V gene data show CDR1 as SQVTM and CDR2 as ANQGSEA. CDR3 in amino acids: CSGDRDDEQFF. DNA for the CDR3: TGCAGCGGGGACAGGGATGATGAGCAGTTCTTC.

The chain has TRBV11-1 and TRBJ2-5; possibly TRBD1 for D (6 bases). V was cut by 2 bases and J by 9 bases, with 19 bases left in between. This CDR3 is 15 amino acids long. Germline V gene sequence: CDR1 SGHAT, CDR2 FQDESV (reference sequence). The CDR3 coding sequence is TGTGCCAGCAGCTTAAGAGGGGCGTCCGAGGGGGCCCAGTACTTC. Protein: CASSLRGASEGAQYF. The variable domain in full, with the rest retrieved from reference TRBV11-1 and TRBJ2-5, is EAEVAQSPRYKITEKSQAVAFWCDPISGHATLYWYRQILGQGPELLVQFQDESVVDDSQLPKDRFSAERLKGVDSTLKIQPAELGDSAMYLCASSLRGASEGAQYFGPGTRLLVL.

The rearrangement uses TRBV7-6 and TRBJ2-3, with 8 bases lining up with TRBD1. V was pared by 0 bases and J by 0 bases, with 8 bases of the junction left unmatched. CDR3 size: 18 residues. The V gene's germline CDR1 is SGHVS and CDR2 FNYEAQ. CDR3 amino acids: CASSLAQGAPSSTDTQYF. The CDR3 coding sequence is TGTGCCAGCAGCTTAGCGCAGGGGGCACCTTCTAGCACAGATACGCAGTATTTT.

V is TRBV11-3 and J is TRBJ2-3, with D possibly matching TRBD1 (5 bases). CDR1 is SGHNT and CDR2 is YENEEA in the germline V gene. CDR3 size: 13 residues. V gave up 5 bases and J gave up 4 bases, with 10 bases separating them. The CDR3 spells CASSLRQPDTQYF. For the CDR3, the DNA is TGTGCCAGCAGCCTGCGACAGCCAGATACGCAGTATTTT.

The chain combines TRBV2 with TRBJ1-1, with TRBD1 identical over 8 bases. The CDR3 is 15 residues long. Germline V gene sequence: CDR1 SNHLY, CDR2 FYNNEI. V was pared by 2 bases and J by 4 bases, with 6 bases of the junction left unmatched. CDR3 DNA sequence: TGTGCCAGCAGTGAAATGGCAGGGGGCACCACTGAAGCTTTCTTT. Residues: CASSEMAGGTTEAFF. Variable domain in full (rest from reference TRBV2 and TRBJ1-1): EPEVTQTPSHQVTQMGQEVILRCVPISNHLYFYWYRQILGQKVEFLVSFYNNEISEKSEIFDDQFSVERPDGSNFTLKIRSTKLEDSAMYFCASSEMAGGTTEAFFGQGTRLTVV.

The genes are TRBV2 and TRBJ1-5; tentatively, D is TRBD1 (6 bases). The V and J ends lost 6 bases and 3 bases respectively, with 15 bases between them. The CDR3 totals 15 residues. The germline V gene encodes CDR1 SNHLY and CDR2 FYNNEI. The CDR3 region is CASRPGGGDNQPQHF. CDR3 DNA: TGTGCCAGCAGGCCGGGGGGGGGCGACAATCAGCCCCAGCATTTT.

The chain's CDR3 is CSVGHLNTEAFF. DNA for the CDR3: TGCAGCGTGGGACATTTGAACACTGAAGCTTTCTTT. The V gene is TRBV29-1, the J gene TRBJ1-1, with TRBD1 as a possible D gene (6 bases). From germline, CDR1 is SQVTM and CDR2 ANQGSEA. V was clipped by 6 bases and J by 0 bases, with 8 bases between them. The CDR3 length is 12 residues. The full variable domain, rest sourced from reference TRBV29-1 and TRBJ1-1, is SAVISQKPSRDICQRGTSLTIQCQVDSQVTMMFWYRQQPGQSLTLIATANQGSEATYESGFVIDKFPISRPNLTFSTLTVSNMSPEDSSIYLCSVGHLNTEAFFGQGTRLTVV.

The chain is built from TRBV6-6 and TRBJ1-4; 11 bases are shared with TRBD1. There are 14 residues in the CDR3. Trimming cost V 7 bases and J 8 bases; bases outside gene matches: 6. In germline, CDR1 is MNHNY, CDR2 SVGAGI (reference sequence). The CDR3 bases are TGTGCCAGCAATTCCGGGACAGGGGGGGAAAAACTGTTTTTT. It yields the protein CASNSGTGGEKLFF.

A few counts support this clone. The CDR3: CASGLGGLFDTQYF. CDR3 DNA sequence: TGTGCCAGCGGACTCGGGGGGCTGTTTGATACGCAGTATTTT. J is TRBJ2-3 and V is TRBV6-6, with a tentative D call TRBD2 (7 bases). CDR3 size: 14 residues. Germline V lookup: CDR1 MNHNY, CDR2 SVGAGI (reference sequence). Trimming stripped 8 bases from V and 6 bases from J, with 18 bases between.

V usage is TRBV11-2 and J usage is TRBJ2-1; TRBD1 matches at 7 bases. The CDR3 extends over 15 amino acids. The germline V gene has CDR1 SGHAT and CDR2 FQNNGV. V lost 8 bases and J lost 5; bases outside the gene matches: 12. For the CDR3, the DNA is TGTGCCAGCGGGCTCCGAAGAACAGGGGACAATGAGCAGTTCTTC. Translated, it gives CASGLRRTGDNEQFF.

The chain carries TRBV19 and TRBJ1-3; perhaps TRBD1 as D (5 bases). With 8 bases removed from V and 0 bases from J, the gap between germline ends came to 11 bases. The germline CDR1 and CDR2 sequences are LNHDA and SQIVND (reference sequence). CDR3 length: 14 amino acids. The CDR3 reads CASQQAYSGNTIYF. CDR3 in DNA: TGTGCCAGTCAACAGGCCTACTCTGGAAACACCATATATTTT.

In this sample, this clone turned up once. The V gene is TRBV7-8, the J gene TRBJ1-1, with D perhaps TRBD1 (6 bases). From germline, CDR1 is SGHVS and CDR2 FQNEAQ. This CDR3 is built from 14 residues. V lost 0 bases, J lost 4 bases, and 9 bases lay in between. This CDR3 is CASSLAQGLTEAFF. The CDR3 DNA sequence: TGTGCCAGCAGCTTAGCACAGGGTCTCACTGAAGCTTTCTTT.

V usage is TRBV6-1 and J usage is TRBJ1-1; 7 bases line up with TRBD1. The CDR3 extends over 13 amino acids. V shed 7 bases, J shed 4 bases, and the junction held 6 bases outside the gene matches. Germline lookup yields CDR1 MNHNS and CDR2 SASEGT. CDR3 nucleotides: TGTGCCAGCATCCTAGGGGGCTTCACTGAAGCTTTCTTT. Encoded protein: CASILGGFTEAFF.

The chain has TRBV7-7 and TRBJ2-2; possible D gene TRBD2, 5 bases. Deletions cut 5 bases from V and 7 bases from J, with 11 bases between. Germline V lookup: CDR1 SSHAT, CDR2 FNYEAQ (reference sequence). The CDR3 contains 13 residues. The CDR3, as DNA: TGTGCCAGCAGCCCCCAGGCGGGCGGGGAGCTGTTTTTT. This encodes CASSPQAGGELFF.

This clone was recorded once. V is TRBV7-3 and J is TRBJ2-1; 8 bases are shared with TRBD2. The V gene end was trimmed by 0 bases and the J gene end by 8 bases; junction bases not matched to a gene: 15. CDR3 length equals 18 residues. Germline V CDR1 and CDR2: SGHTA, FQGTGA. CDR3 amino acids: CASSLTLTNGRASHEQFF. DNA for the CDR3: TGTGCCAGCAGCTTAACGCTGACTAACGGGAGGGCTTCGCATGAGCAGTTCTTC.

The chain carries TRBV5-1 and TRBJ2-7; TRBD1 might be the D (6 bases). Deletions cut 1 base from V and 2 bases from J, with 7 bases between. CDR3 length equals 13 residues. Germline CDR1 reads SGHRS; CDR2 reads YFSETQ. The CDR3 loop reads CASSLRDTYEQYF. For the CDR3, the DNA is TGCGCCAGCAGCTTGAGGGACACCTACGAGCAGTACTTC.

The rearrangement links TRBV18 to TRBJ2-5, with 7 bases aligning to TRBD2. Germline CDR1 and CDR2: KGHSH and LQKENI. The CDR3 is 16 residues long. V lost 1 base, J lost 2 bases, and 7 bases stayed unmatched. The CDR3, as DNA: TGTGCCAGCTCACCACAAAAACGTAGCGGGCAAGAGACCCAGTACTTC. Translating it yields CASSPQKRSGQETQYF.

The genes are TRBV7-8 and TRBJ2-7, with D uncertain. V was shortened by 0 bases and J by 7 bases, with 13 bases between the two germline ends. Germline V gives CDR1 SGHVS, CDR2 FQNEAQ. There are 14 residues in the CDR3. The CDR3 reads CASSLAPYSREQYF. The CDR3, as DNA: TGTGCCAGCAGCTTAGCCCCCTACTCCAGGGAGCAGTACTTC.

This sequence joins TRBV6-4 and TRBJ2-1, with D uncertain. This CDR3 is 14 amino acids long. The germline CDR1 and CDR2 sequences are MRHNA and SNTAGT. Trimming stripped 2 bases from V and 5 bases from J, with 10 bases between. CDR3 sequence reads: CASSDDELNNEQFF. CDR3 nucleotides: TGTGCCAGCAGTGACGATGAACTTAACAATGAGCAGTTCTTC.

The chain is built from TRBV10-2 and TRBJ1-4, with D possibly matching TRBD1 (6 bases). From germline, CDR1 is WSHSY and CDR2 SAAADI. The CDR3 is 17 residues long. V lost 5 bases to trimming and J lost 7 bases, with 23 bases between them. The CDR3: CASSFLRGQTGGEKLFF. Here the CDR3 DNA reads TGCGCCAGCAGTTTTCTCCGGGGACAAACGGGCGGTGAAAAACTGTTTTTT.

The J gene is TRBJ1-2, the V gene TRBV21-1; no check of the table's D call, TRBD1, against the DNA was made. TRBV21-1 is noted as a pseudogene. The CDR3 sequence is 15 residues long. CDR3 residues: CASSKRDRGGYGYTF. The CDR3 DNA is TGTGCCAGCAGCAAACGGGACAGGGGTGGCTATGGCTACACCTTC.

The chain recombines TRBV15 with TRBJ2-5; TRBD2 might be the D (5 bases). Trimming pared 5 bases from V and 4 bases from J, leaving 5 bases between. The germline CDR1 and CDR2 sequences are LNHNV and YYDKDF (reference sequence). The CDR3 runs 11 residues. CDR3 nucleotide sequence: TGTGCCACCAGCGGACTAGAGACCCAGTACTTC. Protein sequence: CATSGLETQYF.

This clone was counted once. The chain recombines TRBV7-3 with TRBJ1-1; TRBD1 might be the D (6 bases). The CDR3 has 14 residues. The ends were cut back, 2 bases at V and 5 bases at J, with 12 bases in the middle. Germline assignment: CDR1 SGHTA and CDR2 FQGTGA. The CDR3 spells CASSLDGGATEAFF. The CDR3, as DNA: TGTGCCAGCAGCTTAGATGGGGGCGCGACTGAAGCTTTCTTT.

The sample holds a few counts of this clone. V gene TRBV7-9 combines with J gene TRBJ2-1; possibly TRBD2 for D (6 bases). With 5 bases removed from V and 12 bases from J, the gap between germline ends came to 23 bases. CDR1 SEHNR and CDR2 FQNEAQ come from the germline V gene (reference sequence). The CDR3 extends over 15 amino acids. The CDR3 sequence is CASSLSSAGLKGQFF. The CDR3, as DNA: TGTGCCAGCAGCCTGTCTAGCGCGGGATTAAAGGGGCAGTTCTTC.